These 32 T cell receptor beta chains originate from one sample sequenced in a study of technical replicates of blood from a handful of donors. Libraries were prepared by immunoSEQ multiplex PCR; TCRdb keeps only in-frame clonotypes and omits some of them. Counted here are about 59,000 clones, roughly 97% occurring once; the ten biggest clones make up just under 0.2%. What was sequenced was T cells isolated from PBMCs. The receptor set was obtained from a human donor in good health.

V and J are TRBV5-1 and TRBJ2-7; TRBD2 aligns across 8 bases. The CDR3 is 14 residues long. In germline, CDR1 is SGHRS, CDR2 YFSETQ. V was clipped by 0 bases and J by 3 bases; unmatched bases: 2. The CDR3 nucleotides read TGCGCCAGCAGCTTGGACGGGGGGGTCTACGAGCAGTACTTC. Protein product: CASSLDGGVYEQYF.

The V and J genes are TRBV7-9 and TRBJ2-5, with 9 bases lining up with TRBD2. The trim removed 10 bases at V and 2 bases at J, leaving 11 bases unmatched. Germline assignment: CDR1 SEHNR and CDR2 FQNEAQ (reference sequence). This CDR3 contains 15 residues. The CDR3 region has the DNA TGTGCCACCGCTAGCGGGGCAATTACGCAAGAGACCCAGTACTTC. This codes for CATASGAITQETQYF.

The chain carries TRBV28 and TRBJ2-3; 8 bases match TRBD1. The J segment lost 3 bases and the V segment lost 5 bases, leaving 7 bases of the junction unmatched. This CDR3 has 15 amino acids. CDR1 and CDR2 from the germline V gene are MDHEN and SYDVKM. CDR3 bases: TGTGCCAGCAGTCGCGGACAGGGTGGGACAGATACGCAGTATTTT. Translation gives CASSRGQGGTDTQYF.

This sequence joins TRBV28 and TRBJ1-2; 9 positions match TRBD1. Germline V gene sequence: CDR1 MDHEN, CDR2 SYDVKM. The CDR3 spans 16 residues. V lost 6 bases, J lost 4 bases, and 12 bases stayed unmatched. CDR3 in amino acids: CASSLHLGQGSYGYTF. CDR3 coding DNA: TGTGCCAGCAGCCTCCATCTGGGACAGGGCAGCTATGGCTACACCTTC.

This rearrangement joins TRBV30 to TRBJ1-2, with D hard to call. The V gene's germline CDR1 is GTSNPN and CDR2 SVGIG (reference sequence). The CDR3 sequence is 15 residues long. Trimming pared 0 bases from V and 7 bases from J, leaving 18 bases between. The CDR3 DNA reads as TGTGCCTGGAGTGTGAAGGGAACGGGGATTCGTGGCTACACCTTC. Protein product: CAWSVKGTGIRGYTF.

The genes are TRBV7-8 and TRBJ1-1; D may be TRBD1 (5 bases). Germline CDR1 SGHVS, CDR2 FQNEAQ. V was trimmed by 0 bases and J by 3 bases, leaving 20 bases between them. This CDR3 comprises 18 residues. Here the CDR3 DNA reads TGTGCCAGCAGCTTAGCGCTGCCTACCAGGGATCGGGACACTGAAGCTTTCTTT. Its translation is CASSLALPTRDRDTEAFF.

This sequence joins TRBV27 and TRBJ2-3; TRBD1 might be the D (5 bases). V lost 8 bases, J lost 3 bases, and 18 bases lay in between. The CDR3 runs to 15 residues. Germline V lookup: CDR1 MNHEY, CDR2 SMNVEV (reference sequence). CDR3 DNA sequence: TGTGCCAGCCATAGGTCAGGGAAGGGGACAGATACGCAGTATTTT. It specifies CASHRSGKGTDTQYF.

This CDR3 is CASSSGLGVDEQYF. The CDR3, as DNA: TGTGCCAGCAGCTCGGGACTAGGAGTCGACGAGCAGTACTTC. The chain is built from TRBV11-2 and TRBJ2-7; TRBD2 agrees at 8 bases. Trimming cost V 4 bases and J 5 bases; bases outside gene matches: 7. Germline CDR1 and CDR2: SGHAT and FQNNGV. The CDR3 consists of 14 residues.

The rearrangement links TRBV10-3 to TRBJ1-2; TRBD1 matches at 8 bases. The germline V gene encodes CDR1 ENHRY and CDR2 SYGVKD. Trimming cost V 8 bases and J 4 bases; bases outside gene matches: 9. This CDR3 is 14 amino acids long. CDR3 nucleotide sequence: TGTGCCATCTCCTTGCGGACAGGGACCTATGGCTACACCTTC. It specifies CAISLRTGTYGYTF.

V and J are TRBV29-1 and TRBJ1-1, with 7 bases lining up with TRBD1. The germline CDR1 and CDR2 sequences are SQVTM and ANQGSEA. J was trimmed by 1 base and V by 2 bases; bases with no gene match: 1. This CDR3 is built from 13 residues. CDR3 residues: CSVERDRNTEAFF. CDR3 sequence (DNA): TGCAGCGTTGAAAGGGACAGGAACACTGAAGCTTTCTTT. Full variable domain (rest looked up from reference TRBV29-1 and TRBJ1-1): SAVISQKPSRDICQRGTSLTIQCQVDSQVTMMFWYRQQPGQSLTLIATANQGSEATYESGFVIDKFPISRPNLTFSTLTVSNMSPEDSSIYLCSVERDRNTEAFFGQGTRLTVV.

CDR3 nucleotides: TGTGCCAGCAGCTCTGGACAGGGGGCCCTTAATGAAAAACTGTTTTTT. Its translation is CASSSGQGALNEKLFF. The chain recombines TRBV11-2 with TRBJ1-4, with 11 bases that match TRBD1. Germline CDR1 is SGHAT and CDR2 is FQNNGV. The CDR3 is 16 residues long. V shed 4 bases and J 4 bases; nucleotides not matched to a gene: 5.

The chain combines TRBV15 with TRBJ1-2; D remains unclear. The CDR3 runs 15 residues. V was cut by 0 bases and J by 1 base, with 9 bases left in between. Germline V gene data show CDR1 as LNHNV and CDR2 as YYDKDF (reference sequence). CDR3 DNA: TGTGCCACCAGCAGAGATACGATCGGTAACTATGGCTACACCTTC. The encoded protein is CATSRDTIGNYGYTF. Full variable domain (rest looked up from reference TRBV15 and TRBJ1-2): DAMVIQNPRYQVTQFGKPVTLSCSQTLNHNVMYWYQQKSSQAPKLLFHYYDKDFNNEADTPDNFQSRRPNTSFCFLDIRSPGLGDTAMYLCATSRDTIGNYGYTFGSGTRLTVV.

The chain combines TRBV10-3 with TRBJ2-3; D possibly corresponds to TRBD2 (6 bases). The germline CDR1 and CDR2 sequences are ENHRY and SYGVKD. This CDR3 is built from 15 residues. Trimming took 0 bases from V and 3 from J, leaving 10 bases between them. Here the CDR3 DNA reads TGTGCCATCAGTGAGTCGCGGGGTACGACAGATACGCAGTATTTT. This codes for CAISESRGTTDTQYF.

The chain uses TRBV5-1 and TRBJ2-2; the D is unclear. This CDR3 spans 13 amino acids. The V end was cut by 0 bases, the J end by 8 bases, with 8 bases between. Per the germline V gene, CDR1 is SGHRS and CDR2 is YFSETQ. The CDR3 reads CASSLDYVGELFF. CDR3 nucleotide sequence: TGCGCCAGCAGCTTGGACTATGTAGGGGAGCTGTTTTTT.

This clone was seen just once. The chain's CDR3 is CASSLFPSAGGSHQGAYEQYF. The CDR3 DNA reads as TGCGCCAGCAGCTTATTCCCAAGCGCAGGGGGGTCCCATCAGGGGGCCTACGAGCAGTACTTC. This chain joins TRBV5-1 and TRBJ2-7, with D possibly matching TRBD1 (7 bases). Germline V CDR1 and CDR2: SGHRS, YFSETQ. The CDR3 has 21 amino acids. Trimming removed 2 bases from V and 2 bases from J, with 32 bases in between.

This clone was found once. This chain connects TRBV5-1 to TRBJ2-7; 7 nucleotides match TRBD2. The V segment lost 0 bases and the J segment 4 bases; nucleotides outside the gene matches: 4. The CDR3 runs 14 residues. Germline-derived CDR1 and CDR2 are SGHRS and YFSETQ. CDR3 coding DNA: TGCGCCAGCAGCTTGGTTGGGACTACTTACGAGCAGTACTTC. This gives the protein CASSLVGTTYEQYF.

The chain links TRBV5-1 to TRBJ2-2; 14 bases agree with TRBD2. The V segment lost 4 bases and the J segment 1 base; nucleotides outside the gene matches: 6. Germline V gene lookup returns CDR1 SGHRS and CDR2 YFSETQ. The CDR3 has 18 residues. The CDR3 DNA reads as TGCGCCAGCAGCGAAACCGGGACTAGCGGGGGGAACACCGGGGAGCTGTTTTTT. This gives the protein CASSETGTSGGNTGELFF. Based on the CDR3 plus reference TRBV5-1 and TRBJ2-2, the full variable domain is KAGVTQTPRYLIKTRGQQVTLSCSPISGHRSVSWYQQTPGQGLQFLFEYFSETQRNKGNFPGRFSGRQFSNSRSEMNVSTLELGDSALYLCASSETGTSGGNTGELFFGEGSRLTVL.

The genes are TRBV27 and TRBJ2-1, with 14 bases lining up with TRBD2. The V gene end was trimmed by 8 bases and the J gene end by 3 bases; junction bases not matched to a gene: 0. CDR3 length: 14 amino acids. Germline CDR1 MNHEY, CDR2 SMNVEV (reference sequence). The CDR3 DNA follows: TGTGCCAGCGGACTAGCGGGAGGCTACAATGAGCAGTTCTTC. It encodes CASGLAGGYNEQFF.

The chain links TRBV28 to TRBJ2-6; D not certain. Per the germline V gene, CDR1 is MDHEN and CDR2 is SYDVKM. The CDR3 sequence is 14 residues long. V shed 2 bases and J shed 2 bases, with 4 bases lying between them. CDR3 in DNA: TGTGCCAGCAGTTTACCTACTGGGGCCAACGTCCTGACTTTC. Translating gives CASSLPTGANVLTF.

The chain combines TRBV15 with TRBJ2-2; D may be TRBD2 (5 bases). The length of the CDR3 is 14 residues. The V gene lost 9 bases and the J gene lost 4 bases, with 15 bases spanning the gap. Germline values: CDR1 LNHNV, CDR2 YYDKDF (reference sequence). In DNA form, the CDR3 reads TGTGCCACAGCGGATCCACAAGTCACCGGGGAGCTGTTTTTT. Its protein product is CATADPQVTGELFF.

The rearrangement uses TRBV11-2 and TRBJ1-1; D unclear. This CDR3 spans 16 amino acids. V gave up 5 bases and J gave up 0 bases, with 16 bases separating them. From germline, CDR1 is SGHAT and CDR2 FQNNGV. The CDR3 spells CASSRYYAAMNTEAFF. DNA for the CDR3: TGTGCCAGCAGCCGTTACTATGCAGCCATGAACACTGAAGCTTTCTTT.

V and J are TRBV7-9 and TRBJ2-7, with TRBD1 matching over 7 bases. The V and J ends lost 5 bases and 2 bases, in that order; junction bases with no gene match: 12. CDR1 SEHNR and CDR2 FQNEAQ come from the germline V gene (reference sequence). The CDR3 consists of 16 residues. Here the CDR3 reads CASSHEITGEAYEQYF. The CDR3 DNA reads as TGTGCCAGCAGCCACGAGATTACAGGGGAAGCCTACGAGCAGTACTTC. The variable domain in full, with the rest retrieved from reference TRBV7-9 and TRBJ2-7, is DTGVSQNPRHKITKRGQNVTFRCDPISEHNRLYWYRQTLGQGPEFLTYFQNEAQLEKSRLLSDRFSAERPKGSFSTLEIQRTEQGDSAMYLCASSHEITGEAYEQYFGPGTRLTVT.

The CDR3 DNA reads as TGTGCCAGCAGCTTGAGGACTCTGGAACGGCCCCAGCATTTT. Protein sequence: CASSLRTLERPQHF. The chain recombines TRBV5-6 with TRBJ1-5; unclear D gene. Trimming pared 1 base from V and 9 bases from J, leaving 14 bases between. The CDR3 contains 14 residues. CDR1 SGHDT and CDR2 YYEEEE come from the germline V gene.

The CDR3 sequence: CASSVGGEQFF. As DNA, the CDR3 is TGTGCCAGCAGTGTCGGGGGAGAGCAGTTCTTC. The chain has TRBV6-4 and TRBJ2-1, with D perhaps matching TRBD2 (6 bases). V gave up 4 bases and J gave up 10 bases, with 8 bases separating them. Germline values: CDR1 MRHNA, CDR2 SNTAGT. The CDR3 spans 11 residues.

This clone was counted a single time. The chain joins TRBV11-1 to TRBJ2-7, with 9 bases that match TRBD1. The CDR3 runs 15 residues. The V gene's germline CDR1 is SGHAT and CDR2 FQDESV (reference sequence). Trimming took 0 bases from V and 0 from J; bases not matched to a gene: 0. The CDR3 nucleotides are TGTGCCAGCAGCTTAGCGGGACAGGGCTCCTACGAGCAGTACTTC. Its protein is CASSLAGQGSYEQYF.

This chain joins TRBV4-1 and TRBJ1-2; perhaps TRBD1 as D (6 bases). Germline V gene sequence: CDR1 MGHRA, CDR2 YSYEKL. The CDR3 consists of 16 residues. V was cut by 0 bases and J by 8 bases, with 19 bases left in between. The CDR3 DNA is TGCGCCAGCAGCCAAGACAGGGGCTCTTCCTCGAGGGGCTACACCTTC. Amino acids: CASSQDRGSSSRGYTF.

The gene calls are TRBV30 and TRBJ2-5, with 14 bases aligning to TRBD2. CDR3 length: 16 amino acids. The V gene end was trimmed by 4 bases and the J gene end by 4 bases; junction bases not matched to a gene: 8. Germline CDR1 and CDR2: GTSNPN and SVGIG (reference sequence). This CDR3 is CAWTRLAGGFLETQYF. The CDR3 bases are TGTGCCTGGACCCGACTAGCGGGGGGGTTTTTAGAGACCCAGTACTTC.

CDR3 DNA sequence: TGTGCCAGCAGTCCTCGGGACACGGGGAAGGATGAGCAGTTCTTC. Residues: CASSPRDTGKDEQFF. The V and J genes are TRBV28 and TRBJ2-1; tentatively, D is TRBD1 (6 bases). V was clipped by 5 bases and J by 8 bases, with 19 bases between them. The CDR3 contains 15 residues. Germline V gene sequence: CDR1 MDHEN, CDR2 SYDVKM.

The chain couples TRBV7-9 to TRBJ1-6; D is possibly TRBD1 (6 bases). Germline V gives CDR1 SEHNR, CDR2 FQNEAQ (reference sequence). V shed 5 bases and J shed 8 bases, with 7 bases lying between them. The CDR3 totals 12 residues. CDR3 DNA sequence: TGTGCCAGCAGCCCAGGGGATTCACCCCTCCACTTT. It yields the protein CASSPGDSPLHF.

J is TRBJ1-1 and V is TRBV9; 7 bases agree with TRBD1. This CDR3 spans 18 amino acids. The V segment lost 4 bases and the J segment 0 bases; nucleotides outside the gene matches: 15. The germline CDR1 and CDR2 sequences are SGDLS and YYNGEE. Here the CDR3 DNA reads TGTGCCAGCAGCAAAAGGGACAGCTTGGGATACATGAACACTGAAGCTTTCTTT. Amino acid sequence: CASSKRDSLGYMNTEAFF.

The V call is TRBV5-1, the J call TRBJ1-1; TRBD1 might be the D (6 bases). CDR3 size: 14 residues. Germline V lookup: CDR1 SGHRS, CDR2 YFSETQ. Trimming removed 4 bases at V and 2 bases at J, with 12 bases between. CDR3 DNA: TGCGCCAGCAGCACAGGACAGATAAACACTGAAGCTTTCTTT. Its protein product is CASSTGQINTEAFF.

The rearrangement joins TRBV7-2 to TRBJ2-7; perhaps TRBD2 as D (5 bases). Per the germline V gene, CDR1 is SGHTA and CDR2 is FQGNSA. V shed 5 bases and J shed 2 bases, with 10 bases lying between them. The CDR3 contains 13 residues. The CDR3 is CASSPTGTYEQYF. The CDR3 DNA is TGTGCCAGCAGCCCGACGGGGACCTACGAGCAGTACTTC.